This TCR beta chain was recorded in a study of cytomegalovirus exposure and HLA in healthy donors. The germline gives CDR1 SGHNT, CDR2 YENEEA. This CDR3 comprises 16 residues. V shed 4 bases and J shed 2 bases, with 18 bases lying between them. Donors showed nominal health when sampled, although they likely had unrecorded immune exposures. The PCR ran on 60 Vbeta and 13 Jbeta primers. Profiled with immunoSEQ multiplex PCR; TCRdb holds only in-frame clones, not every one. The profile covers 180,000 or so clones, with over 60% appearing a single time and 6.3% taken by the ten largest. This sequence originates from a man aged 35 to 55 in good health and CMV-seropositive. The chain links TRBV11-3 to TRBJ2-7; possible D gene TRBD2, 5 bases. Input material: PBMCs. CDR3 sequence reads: CASSSLRSGWTYEQYF. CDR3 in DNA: TGTGCCAGCAGCTCCCTCCGGTCGGGGTGGACCTACGAGCAGTACTTC.